Shown below are 6 T cell receptor beta chains from a single sample sequenced in a study of blood T cells in healthy people across ages. Then a second PCR, running about 7 to 11 cycles, was carried out with a sample-barcoded 5' primer and a J-beta primer mix. TCRdb re-derived calls from the 5' RACE reads in MiXCR, one entry per CDR3 protein. The table has over 450,000 distinct CDR3 sequences, less than 25% seen once. These data were also reused for a study on T cells of mothers and their children.

Sequencing input: blood. Receptors originate from a boy aged 5-17 years in good health.

V and J are TRBV12-3 or TRBV12-4 and TRBJ2-3; weak D call: TRBD1 (5 bases). The DNA end is more similar to TRBJ1-5, so the J call may be wrong. This CDR3 comprises 17 residues. The CDR3 DNA sequence: TGTGCCAGCAGTCCCGATATTCGGGGCGGGGGTACAGATACGCAGCATTTT. Its protein product is CASSPDIRGGGTDTQHF.

A few counts support this clonotype. The chain uses TRBV4-3 and TRBJ1-1, with D possibly being TRBD1 (6 bases). The CDR3 contains 15 residues. Deletions cut 0 bases from V and 6 bases from J, with 14 bases between. Germline lookup yields CDR1 LGHNA and CDR2 YSLEER. The CDR3 is CASSQDRGARAEAFF. The CDR3 region has the DNA TGCGCCAGCAGCCAAGATAGGGGGGCTAGGGCTGAAGCTTTCTTT.

Concerning this clonotype itself: The junction does not match germline at one end; this may be a read error. The chain joins TRBV4-2 to TRBJ2-3; TRBD1 matches 7 bases. The CDR3 length is 17 residues. CDR1 is LGHNA, CDR2 YNFKEQ, per germline. The CDR3 is CASNQDLTGQAKNTQYF. Here the CDR3 DNA reads TGTGCCAGCAACCAAGATTTGACAGGACAGGCTAAGAATACGCAGTATTTT.

Only a few counts were recorded for this clonotype. The chain uses TRBV12-3 or TRBV12-4 and TRBJ2-1; 9 positions match TRBD1. Trimming cost V 6 bases and J 5 bases; bases outside gene matches: 5. The CDR3 loop spans 14 amino acids. The chain's CDR3 is CASRLTGGNNEQFF. The CDR3 DNA reads as TGTGCCAGCAGGTTGACAGGGGGTAACAATGAGCAGTTCTTC.

The CDR3 protein is CASTWNEGTEAFF. CDR3 sequence (DNA): TGTGCCAGCACCTGGAATGAGGGAACTGAAGCTTTCTTT. This rearrangement joins TRBV28 to TRBJ1-1; D is ambiguous. Germline values: CDR1 MDHEN, CDR2 SYDVKM. CDR3 size: 13 residues. V gave up 7 bases and J gave up 5 bases, with 14 bases separating them.

V and J are TRBV3-1 and TRBJ2-7; D ambiguous. Germline V CDR1 and CDR2: LGHDT, YNNKEL (reference sequence). This CDR3 contains 14 residues. Trimming left V 1 base short and J 2 bases short, with 9 bases between. CDR3 DNA: TGTGCCAGCAGCCAAGTCCTATCAACCTACGAGCAGTACTTC. Encoded protein: CASSQVLSTYEQYF.